Listed below are T cell receptor beta chains from one sample, sequenced in a study of blood T cells in healthy people across ages. Using its own MiXCR run on the 5' RACE reads, TCRdb lists one record per CDR3 protein. The sample shows roughly 800,000 distinct CDR3 sequences, 25% of them seen only once. The sample was also reused in another study, on T cells of mothers and their children.

The specimen was blood. These TCRs come from a boy between 10 and 17 years old in good health. Each CDR3 is given with its conserved first and last residue. The D gene is left open where the match is weak. Where a row states a size, it is once, few, many or the class of an expanded clone; other rows omit it.

.,.,TRBV11-2,TRBJ1-3,CASRFPSGNTIYF,TGTGCCAGCAGGTTTCCCTCTGGAAACACCATATATTTT
.,.,TRBV20-1,TRBJ2-5,CSAKGDRDSHPPGEFF,TGCAGTGCTAAGGGGGACCGGGACTCCCACCCTCCGGGTGAGTTCTTC
.,once,TRBV28,TRBJ1-4,CASSFIQTVLEATNEKLFF,TGTGCCAGCAGTTTTATCCAGACAGTATTAGAAGCAACTAATGAAAAACTGTTTTTT
TRBD1,.,TRBV29-1,TRBJ2-7,CSVEDVSGGPYEQYF,TGCAGCGTTGAAGATGTCTCAGGGGGTCCCTACGAGCAGTACTTC
.,many,TRBV5-6,TRBJ2-1,CASSRGNSYNEQFF,TGTGCCAGCAGCAGAGGGAACTCCTACAATGAGCAGTTCTTC
.,few,TRBV29-1,TRBJ2-3,CSVAGDTQYF,TGCAGCGTTGCAGGAGATACGCAGTATTTT
.,few,TRBV28,TRBJ2-7,CASSSGAQGFVEQYF,TGTGCCAGCAGTTCAGGAGCCCAGGGCTTTGTCGAGCAGTACTTC
TRBD2,.,TRBV6-5,TRBJ2-3,CASSYSERGGTRDTQYF,TGTGCCAGCAGTTACTCGGAGCGGGGGGGAACAAGGGATACGCAGTATTTT
TRBD1,few,TRBV7-6,TRBJ2-1,CASSSGEGQAYNEQFF,TGTGCCAGCAGCTCCGGTGAGGGACAGGCTTACAATGAGCAGTTCTTC
.,.,TRBV29-1,TRBJ1-4,CSVLGFEKLFF,TGCAGCGTTCTTGGGTTTGAAAAACTGTTTTTT
.,.,TRBV3-1,TRBJ2-1,CASSQEEKRGWFF,TGTGCCAGCAGCCAAGAAGAGAAGAGGGGGTGGTTCTTC
TRBD1,.,TRBV7-9,TRBJ2-5,CASSPGQGSLKTQYF,TGTGCCAGCAGCCCGGGACAGGGATCATTAAAGACCCAGTACTTC
.,few,TRBV7-9,TRBJ2-3,CASSLMGADLRVDTQYF,TGTGCCAGCAGCTTAATGGGGGCCGATCTCAGGGTAGATACGCAGTATTTT
TRBD1,few,TRBV5-1,TRBJ2-1,CASSSWTGYNEQFF,TGCGCCAGCAGCTCCTGGACAGGGTATAATGAGCAGTTCTTC
TRBD2,.,TRBV6-5,TRBJ2-5,CASSYSGLAGETQYF,TGTGCCAGCAGTTACTCCGGCTTAGCGGGGGAGACCCAGTACTTC
.,.,TRBV29-1,TRBJ2-7,CSAETFEVFYEQYF,TGCAGCGCCGAGACTTTTGAGGTTTTCTACGAGCAGTACTTC
TRBD1,few,TRBV28,TRBJ2-5,CASSFQTGGQETQYF,TGTGCCAGCAGTTTTCAAACAGGGGGGCAAGAGACCCAGTACTTC
TRBD2,.,TRBV27,TRBJ2-1,CASSLTGLAEVNEQFF,TGTGCCAGCAGTTTAACGGGACTAGCGGAGGTCAATGAGCAGTTCTTC
.,few,TRBV20-1,TRBJ2-1,CSARERGAYNEQFF,TGCAGTGCTAGGGAAAGGGGGGCGTACAATGAGCAGTTCTTC
TRBD1,.,TRBV6-5,TRBJ1-4,CASSRGTGTGNEKLFF,TGTGCCAGCAGTCGCGGAACCGGGACAGGGAATGAAAAACTGTTTTTT
TRBD1,few,TRBV6-1,TRBJ2-5,CASRPGQKGRETQYF,TGTGCCAGCAGGCCGGGACAGAAGGGGCGGGAGACCCAGTACTTC
.,.,TRBV20-1,TRBJ2-5,CSARDGGTETQYF,TGCAGTGCTAGAGATGGGGGGACTGAGACCCAGTACTTC
TRBD1,.,TRBV24-1,TRBJ2-5,CATSDGGTGQRGIKETQYF,TGTGCCACCAGTGACGGGGGGACAGGGCAACGGGGGATAAAAGAGACCCAGTACTTC
TRBD1,few,TRBV7-2,TRBJ1-5,CASSATGTVYQPQHF,TGTGCCAGCAGCGCAACCGGGACAGTTTATCAGCCCCAGCATTTT
TRBD2,.,TRBV7-2,TRBJ2-7,CASSLTSLYEQYF,TGTGCCAGCAGCTTGACTAGCCTCTACGAGCAGTACTTC
.,.,TRBV12-3/TRBV12-4,TRBJ2-1,CASSPPRRGRTSSYNEQFF,TGTGCCAGCAGTCCCCCTAGGAGGGGGCGGACAAGCTCCTACAATGAGCAGTTCTTC
.,.,TRBV29-1,TRBJ2-1,CSVHGQLVSYNEQFF,TGCAGCGTACACGGACAGTTGGTGTCCTACAATGAGCAGTTCTTC
.,few,TRBV9,TRBJ2-7,CASSGHYEQYF,TGTGCCAGCAGCGGACACTACGAGCAGTACTTC
.,few,TRBV29-1,TRBJ1-4,CSVSRGSNEKLFF,TGCAGCGTTTCGAGGGGTTCCAATGAAAAACTGTTTTTT
.,few,TRBV2,TRBJ2-5,CASSEVQNQETQYF,TGTGCCAGCAGTGAAGTACAGAACCAAGAGACCCAGTACTTC
.,few,TRBV18,TRBJ1-1,CASSPENRNTEAFF,TGTGCCAGCTCACCGGAAAACAGGAACACTGAAGCTTTCTTT
.,few,TRBV7-2,TRBJ2-3,CASSLEQGYGDTQYF,TGTGCCAGCAGCTTAGAACAGGGTTATGGAGATACGCAGTATTTT
.,few,TRBV5-5,TRBJ2-1,CASSLTGVAYNEQFF,TGTGCCAGCAGCTTGACGGGAGTGGCCTACAATGAGCAGTTCTTC
TRBD1,.,TRBV29-1,TRBJ1-2,CSGGDSFIYGYTF,TGCAGCGGCGGGGACAGTTTTATCTATGGCTACACCTTC
.,few,TRBV7-6,TRBJ2-1,CASSLAGGHYNEQFF,TGTGCCAGCAGCTTAGCGGGGGGCCACTACAATGAGCAGTTCTTC
TRBD1,few,TRBV12-3/TRBV12-4,TRBJ2-2,CAGRDREEELFF,TGTGCCGGAAGGGACAGGGAGGAGGAGCTGTTTTTT
TRBD2,few,TRBV5-1,TRBJ2-7,CASSLEVAGDDEQYF,TGCGCCAGCAGCTTGGAAGTAGCGGGAGATGACGAGCAGTACTTC
TRBD1,.,TRBV27,TRBJ2-6,CASRTGGPSSGANVLTF,TGTGCCAGCAGGACAGGGGGACCAAGCTCTGGGGCCAACGTCCTGACTTTC
.,few,TRBV29-1,TRBJ2-2,CSVLFGVGELFF,TGCAGCGTATTGTTTGGTGTAGGGGAGCTGTTTTTT
.,few,TRBV5-5,TRBJ2-7,CASSLAPGVDEQYF,TGTGCCAGCAGCTTGGCCCCAGGGGTGGACGAGCAGTACTTC
TRBD1,few,TRBV19,TRBJ2-4,CASSEQGSAKNIQYF,TGTGCCAGTAGCGAACAGGGGTCGGCCAAAAACATTCAGTACTTC
.,.,TRBV4-3,TRBJ1-1,CASSQDFGEAEAFF,TGCGCCAGCAGCCAAGATTTCGGAGAGGCTGAAGCTTTCTTT
.,.,TRBV29-1,TRBJ1-2,CSVEAGLYDRNYGYTF,TGCAGCGTTGAGGCGGGCCTATATGACAGAAACTATGGCTACACCTTC
TRBD1,few,TRBV5-1,TRBJ2-7,CASSLEQGISEQYF,TGCGCCAGCAGCTTGGAACAGGGGATCTCCGAGCAGTACTTC
.,few,TRBV28,TRBJ2-1,CASSFGPSNYNEQFF,TGTGCCAGCAGTTTCGGACCCTCCAACTACAATGAGCAGTTCTTC
.,.,TRBV7-9,TRBJ1-1,CASSFDPVGPEAFF,TGTGCCAGCAGCTTTGACCCAGTAGGACCTGAAGCTTTCTTT